The rows below give T cell receptor beta chains drawn from one sample of a study of technical replicates of blood from a few donors. The table came from immunoSEQ multiplex PCR; TCRdb's copy has only in-frame clones and leaves some out. The data contain over 60,000 clones, around 93% of them singletons. The sequenced sample was T cells isolated from PBMCs. All receptors derive from a human donor in good health. The CDR3 runs from the conserved cysteine through the conserved F or W. D genes are given only for firm matches. A clone size is listed for some rows: how often the clone was seen (once, few, many), or a class if it is expanded.

TRBJ2-2,-,TRBV15,once,TGTGCCACCAGCAACCGACAGCTTACCGGGGAGCTGTTTTTT,CATSNRQLTGELFF
TRBJ1-5,-,TRBV6-6,-,TGTGCCAGCAGTTACTCGAGTGTAAGGGGTCGGCCCCAGCATTTT,CASSYSSVRGRPQHF
TRBJ2-3,TRBD2,TRBV4-2,-,TGTGCCAGCAGCCCATTAGCGGGGGGTACAGATACGCAGTATTTT,CASSPLAGGTDTQYF
TRBJ1-5,-,TRBV29-1,-,TGCAGCGTCCTTCCGGGGTTCAATCAGCCCCAGCATTTT,CSVLPGFNQPQHF
TRBJ2-7,-,TRBV30,-,TGTGCCTGGAACGCGTACGGGTGGTACGAGCAGTACTTC,CAWNAYGWYEQYF
TRBJ2-3,-,TRBV19,-,TGTGCCAGTAGTAGGTCGGGAGAGGGCCCAGATACGCAGTATTTT,CASSRSGEGPDTQYF
TRBJ1-5,-,TRBV19,-,TGTGCCAGTAGCCTAGGTTGGGAGCCCCAGCATTTT,CASSLGWEPQHF
TRBJ2-7,TRBD1,TRBV6-5,-,TGTGCCAGCAGTTACACCGACAGGGGGTCCTACGAGCAGTACTTC,CASSYTDRGSYEQYF
TRBJ1-3,TRBD1,TRBV19,-,TGTGCCAGCTCCACAGGGGGCTACGACACCATATATTTT,CASSTGGYDTIYF
TRBJ1-2,-,TRBV11-3,-,TGTGCCAGCAGCTTATCCGGTGCTAACTATGGCTACACCTTC,CASSLSGANYGYTF
TRBJ2-7,TRBD1,TRBV28,-,TGTGCCAGCAGTAATTACCCCGGACAGGATTCCTACGAGCAGTACTTC,CASSNYPGQDSYEQYF
TRBJ1-2,-,TRBV25-1,-,TGTGCCAGCAGCGATACGGGTGGCTACACCTTC,CASSDTGGYTF
TRBJ1-4,TRBD1,TRBV28,-,TGTGCCAGCAGTTCCGGACAGGTATCTAATGAAAAACTGTTTTTT,CASSSGQVSNEKLFF
TRBJ2-3,-,TRBV21-1,-,TGTGCCAGCAGCGTACTTCGGGATACGCAGTATTTT,CASSVLRDTQYF
TRBJ2-7,-,TRBV11-2,-,TGTGCCAGCAGCTTGGCAGGGCGCTCCTACGAGCAGTACTTC,CASSLAGRSYEQYF
TRBJ2-1,TRBD2,TRBV6-5,-,TGTGCCAGCATCTCTAGCGGACCTTCCTACAATGAGCAGTTCTTC,CASISSGPSYNEQFF
TRBJ2-7,-,TRBV28,-,TGTGCCAGCAGTTTACAGTGGGAGCAGTACTTC,CASSLQWEQYF
TRBJ2-5,TRBD2,TRBV2,-,TGTGCCAGCAGTGACCTGGGACTAGCGGATCAAGAGACCCAGTACTTC,CASSDLGLADQETQYF
TRBJ1-1,TRBD1,TRBV6-5,-,TGTGCCAGCAGTTACCACGACAGGGACACTGAAGCTTTCTTT,CASSYHDRDTEAFF
TRBJ2-1,-,TRBV7-6,-,TGTGCCAGCAGCCGCCGGGAAGGCAATGAGCAGTTCTTC,CASSRREGNEQFF
TRBJ2-7,-,TRBV25-1,-,TGTGCCAGCAGTGAATATTCCCGTCCTACCTACGAGCAGTACTTC,CASSEYSRPTYEQYF
TRBJ1-6,-,TRBV6-1,-,TGTGCCAGCAGTGAAGTGGCGTCGAGGGGGTATAATTCACCCCTCCACTTT,CASSEVASRGYNSPLHF
TRBJ2-7,-,TRBV11-2,-,TGTGCCAGCAGGGTACAGGGTCTCTACGAGCAGTACTTC,CASRVQGLYEQYF
TRBJ2-1,-,TRBV5-1,-,TGCGCCAGCAGAACGCGGAGCTCCTACAATGAGCAGTTCTTC,CASRTRSSYNEQFF
TRBJ2-1,TRBD2,TRBV5-1,-,TGCGCCAGCAGCTCGGGACTAGCTAGTCCCTCCTACAATGAGCAGTTCTTC,CASSSGLASPSYNEQFF
TRBJ1-3,-,TRBV6-1,-,TGTGCCAGCAGTGAATTCAGTGTGAGGAGGTCGGGAAACACCATATATTTT,CASSEFSVRRSGNTIYF
TRBJ2-1,TRBD1,TRBV12-5,-,TGTGCTAGTGGTCTAGGACAGGGTTCCTACAATGAGCAGTTCTTC,CASGLGQGSYNEQFF
TRBJ1-1,-,TRBV7-2,-,TGTGCCAGCAGCTTAGAGGGAGAAATGAACACTGAAGCTTTCTTT,CASSLEGEMNTEAFF
TRBJ2-7,TRBD2,TRBV6-1,-,TGTGCCAGCAGTTGGACTAGCGGGTCCCTCTACGAGCAGTACTTC,CASSWTSGSLYEQYF
TRBJ1-4,TRBD1,TRBV6-5,-,TGTGCCAGCAGTCCGGGACAGGGGAATGAAAAACTGTTTTTT,CASSPGQGNEKLFF
TRBJ1-2,TRBD1,TRBV4-1,-,TGCGCCAGCAGCCAAGATGGGCGACAGGGGGGAAACTATGGCTACACCTTC,CASSQDGRQGGNYGYTF
TRBJ1-5,TRBD1,TRBV4-1,-,TGCGCCAGCAGCCAAGAACCCGGGACAGGAAATCAGCCCCAGCATTTT,CASSQEPGTGNQPQHF
TRBJ2-1,TRBD1,TRBV5-1,-,TGCGCCAGCAACAAGGGACAGGGCTCCTACAATGAGCAGTTCTTC,CASNKGQGSYNEQFF
TRBJ2-5,-,TRBV11-3,-,TGTGCCAGCAGCTTGAGAGGGTACCAAGAGACCCAGTACTTC,CASSLRGYQETQYF
TRBJ1-5,TRBD1,TRBV9,-,TGTGCCAGCAGCTTGGGAGGGACAGGGGGAATTCAGCCCCAGCATTTT,CASSLGGTGGIQPQHF
TRBJ2-7,TRBD1,TRBV5-1,-,TGCGCCAGCTCCCGACAGGGAAGTATCTACGAGCAGTACTTC,CASSRQGSIYEQYF
TRBJ1-2,TRBD1,TRBV27,-,TGTGCCAGCACGTGGGACAGGGGCTATGGCTACACCTTC,CASTWDRGYGYTF
TRBJ1-5,TRBD1,TRBV28,-,TGTGCCAGTCGGGACAGGGGGCAGCCCCAGCATTTT,CASRDRGQPQHF
TRBJ2-3,-,TRBV11-1,-,TGTGCCAGCAGCTTACGGACTCGCCCCCCAGATACGCAGTATTTT,CASSLRTRPPDTQYF
TRBJ1-1,TRBD1,TRBV11-3,-,TGTGCCAGCAGCTCAGGGGGGAACACTGAAGCTTTCTTT,CASSSGGNTEAFF
TRBJ1-1,-,TRBV12-5,once,TGTGCTAGTGGTTTGGGTTTTGGGCCCAGCCCCACTGAAGCTTTCTTT,CASGLGFGPSPTEAFF
TRBJ2-7,TRBD2,TRBV4-1,-,TGCGCCAGCAGCCCCGCCGGCCAAACGGGGGGCTACGAGCAGTACTTC,CASSPAGQTGGYEQYF
TRBJ2-3,TRBD1,TRBV30,-,TGTGCCTGGAGCCGGACAGGGTACTACACAGATACGCAGTATTTT,CAWSRTGYYTDTQYF
TRBJ1-2,-,TRBV10-1,-,TGCGCCAGCAGTGCGGAGACTAACTATGGCTACACCTTC,CASSAETNYGYTF
TRBJ2-1,-,TRBV11-3,-,TGTGCCAGCAGCCAGTCAAACACCCCCCTGAGGGATGAGCAGTTCTTC,CASSQSNTPLRDEQFF
TRBJ1-1,-,TRBV7-9,-,TGTGCCAGCAGCTTAGGTTTCGGGAACACTGAAGCTTTCTTT,CASSLGFGNTEAFF
TRBJ2-1,TRBD1,TRBV28,-,TGTGCCAGCAACGGACTCTGGACAGGGGTCATGAATGAGCAGTTCTTC,CASNGLWTGVMNEQFF
TRBJ2-7,-,TRBV27,-,TGTGCCAGCAGTTCGGGTTACGAGCAGTACTTC,CASSSGYEQYF
TRBJ2-7,TRBD1,TRBV29-1,once,TGCAGCGTTGATACAGGGGCCTACGAGCAGTACTTC,CSVDTGAYEQYF
TRBJ1-4,-,TRBV9,-,TGTGCCAGCAGCGTAGCGGCGGGGGAGGAAAAACTGTTTTTT,CASSVAAGEEKLFF
TRBJ1-6,-,TRBV18,-,TGTGCCAGCTCACCAGCAGGGGAGAGTTCACCCCTCCACTTT,CASSPAGESSPLHF
TRBJ2-5,TRBD1,TRBV9,-,TGTGCCAGCAGCGCGGGGACAGACCCAGAGACCCAGTACTTC,CASSAGTDPETQYF